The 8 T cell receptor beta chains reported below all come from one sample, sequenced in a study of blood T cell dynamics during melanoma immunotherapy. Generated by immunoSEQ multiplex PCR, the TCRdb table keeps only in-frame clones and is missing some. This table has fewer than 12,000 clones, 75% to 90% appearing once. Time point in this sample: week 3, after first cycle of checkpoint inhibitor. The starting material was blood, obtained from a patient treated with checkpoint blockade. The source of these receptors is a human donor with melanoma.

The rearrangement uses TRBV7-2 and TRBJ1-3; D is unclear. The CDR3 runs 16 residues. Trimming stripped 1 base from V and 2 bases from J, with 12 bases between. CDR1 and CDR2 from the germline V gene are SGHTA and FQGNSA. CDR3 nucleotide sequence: TGTGCCAGCAGCTTAGGGCCGGGCTCGGCTGGAAACACCATATATTTT. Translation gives CASSLGPGSAGNTIYF.

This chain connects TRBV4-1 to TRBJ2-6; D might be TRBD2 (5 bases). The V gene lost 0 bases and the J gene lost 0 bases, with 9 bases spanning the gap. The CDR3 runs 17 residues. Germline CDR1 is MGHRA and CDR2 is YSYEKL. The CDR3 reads CASSQEFRGSGANVLTF. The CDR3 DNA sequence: TGCGCCAGCAGCCAAGAATTCCGGGGCTCTGGGGCCAACGTCCTGACTTTC.

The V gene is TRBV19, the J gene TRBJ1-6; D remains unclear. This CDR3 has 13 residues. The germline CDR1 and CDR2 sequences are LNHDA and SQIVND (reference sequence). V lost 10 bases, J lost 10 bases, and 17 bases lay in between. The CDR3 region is CATRDREGSPLHF. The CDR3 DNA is TGTGCCACTCGTGACCGGGAAGGATCACCCCTCCACTTT. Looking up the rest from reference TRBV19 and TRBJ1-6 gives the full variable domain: DGGITQSPKYLFRKEGQNVTLSCEQNLNHDAMYWYRQDPGQGLRLIYYSQIVNDFQKGDIAEGYSVSREKKESFPLTVTSAQKNPTAFYLCATRDREGSPLHFGNGTRLTVT.

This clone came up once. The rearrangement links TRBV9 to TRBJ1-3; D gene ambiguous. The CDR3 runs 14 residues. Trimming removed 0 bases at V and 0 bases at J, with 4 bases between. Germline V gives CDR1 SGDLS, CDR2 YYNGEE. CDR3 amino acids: CASSVADSGNTIYF. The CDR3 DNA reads TGTGCCAGCAGCGTAGCGGACTCTGGAAACACCATATATTTT.

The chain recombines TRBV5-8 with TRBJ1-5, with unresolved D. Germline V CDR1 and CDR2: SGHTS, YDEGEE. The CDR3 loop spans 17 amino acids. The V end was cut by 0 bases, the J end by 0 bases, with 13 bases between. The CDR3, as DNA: TGTGCCAGCAGCTTGGGTAGTTCGGGGAATAGCAATCAGCCCCAGCATTTT. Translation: CASSLGSSGNSNQPQHF.

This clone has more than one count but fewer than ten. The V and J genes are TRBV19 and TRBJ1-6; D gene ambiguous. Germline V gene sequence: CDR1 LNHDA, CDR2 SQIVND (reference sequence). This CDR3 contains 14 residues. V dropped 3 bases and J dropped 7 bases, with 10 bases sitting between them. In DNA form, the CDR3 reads TGTGCCAGTAGTATCCCCAGGAAGAATTCACCCCTCCACTTT. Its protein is CASSIPRKNSPLHF.

As DNA, the CDR3 is TGTGCCAGTAGTATAGAGGTCCAAGGGTCACCCCTCCACTTT. As protein: CASSIEVQGSPLHF. This chain joins TRBV19 and TRBJ1-6, with D uncertain. The germline V gene has CDR1 LNHDA and CDR2 SQIVND (reference sequence). The CDR3 is made up of 14 amino acids. Trimming shortened V by 0 bases and J by 10 bases, and 10 bases separated the two germline ends.

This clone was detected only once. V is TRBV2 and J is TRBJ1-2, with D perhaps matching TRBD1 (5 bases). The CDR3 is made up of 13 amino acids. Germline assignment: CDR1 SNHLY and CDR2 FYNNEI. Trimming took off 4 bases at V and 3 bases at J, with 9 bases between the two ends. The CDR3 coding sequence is TGTGCCAGCAGTGTTGGAGGGGACTATGGCTACACCTTC. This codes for CASSVGGDYGYTF. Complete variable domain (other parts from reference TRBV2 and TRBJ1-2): EPEVTQTPSHQVTQMGQEVILRCVPISNHLYFYWYRQILGQKVEFLVSFYNNEISEKSEIFDDQFSVERPDGSNFTLKIRSTKLEDSAMYFCASSVGGDYGYTFGSGTRLTVV.